The entry below gives a single T cell receptor beta chain sequence along with its context. The sample comes from a study of blood T cell repertoires in COVID-19. Study background: Donors in the United States, Italy and Spain gave samples during acute or convalescent COVID-19.

The V end lost 6 bases, the J end lost 3 bases, and 14 bases lay between the germline ends. The CDR3 sequence is 15 residues long. Germline CDR1 LGHDT, CDR2 YNNKEL (reference sequence). Original methodology: Estimation of nucleated cell counts was performed using reference gene primer amplification. Clones were read by immunoSEQ multiplex PCR, and TCRdb kept only the in-frame ones, dropping some. V, J and clone size reflect that table, while D and trimming were determined from the DNA. The sample consists of over 250,000 clones, about 89% of them appearing once. This TCR derives from a woman in her fifties or sixties with acute or convalescent COVID-19. The sequenced sample consisted of peripheral blood. The V gene is TRBV3-1 (or the pseudogene TRBV3-2), the J gene TRBJ2-2, with D possibly matching TRBD1 (5 bases). Here the CDR3 DNA reads TGTGCCAGCAGTTTGGACAAATACCACACCGGGGAGCTGTTTTTT. As protein: CASSLDKYHTGELFF.